Shown below are 22 T cell receptor beta chains from a single sample sequenced in a study of neurological immune-mediated disorders. Via MiXCR, TCRdb re-called the 5' RACE reads, giving one row per CDR3 protein. Here the sample spans 14,000 or so distinct CDR3 sequences, 13% being singletons. The sample was CD8+ T cells from blood. These receptors came from a female donor with HTLV-1-associated myelopathy (HAM/TSP).

This chain joins TRBV5-1 and TRBJ2-7, with TRBD2 matching 14 bases. CDR3 length equals 16 residues. CDR1 and CDR2 (germline): SGHRS, YFSETQ. J gave up 10 bases and V 4 bases, and 13 bases lay outside the gene matches. The CDR3 loop is CASSEGLAGVGDDQYF. The CDR3 DNA is TGCGCCAGCAGCGAGGGACTAGCGGGAGTAGGGGATGATCAGTACTTC.

This clonotype was detected many times. The chain has TRBV24-1 and TRBJ2-2; 8 bases fit TRBD1. J gave up 3 bases and V 9 bases, and 14 bases lay outside the gene matches. The CDR3 spans 17 residues. CDR1 is KGHDR and CDR2 is SFDVKD in the germline V gene. The CDR3 DNA is TGTGCCACCGGAGGACAGGGTGGGTCCCACTACACCGGGGAGCTGTTTTTT. Protein: CATGGQGGSHYTGELFF.

Comments on this clonotype: A read error is possible here, since a much larger clone lies one base away. The chain combines TRBV7-7 with TRBJ1-1; D is undetermined. Germline lookup yields CDR1 SSHAT and CDR2 FNYEAQ (reference sequence). This CDR3 contains 13 residues. CDR3 region: CANSFGPNTEAFF. The CDR3 DNA is TGTGCTAACAGCTTCGGTCCGAACACTGAAGCTTTCTTT.

This clonotype occurred many times. The chain is built from TRBV27 and TRBJ2-7; maybe TRBD2 (6 bases). The V end was cut by 1 base, the J end by 7 bases, with 20 bases between. The CDR3 consists of 16 residues. The germline CDR1 and CDR2 sequences are MNHEY and SMNVEV (reference sequence). CDR3 sequence: CASSLYWGTRNLEQYF. The CDR3 bases are TGTGCCAGCAGTTTATATTGGGGGACTCGAAACCTGGAGCAGTACTTC.

This clonotype has at least ten counts. The chain links TRBV20-1 to TRBJ2-3, with TRBD2 identical over 9 bases. The CDR3 loop spans 16 amino acids. The V and J ends lost 3 bases and 0 bases, in that order; junction bases with no gene match: 7. In germline, CDR1 is DFQATT, CDR2 SNEGSKA (reference sequence). CDR3 protein: CSASVAGESSTDTQYF. The CDR3 nucleotides read TGCAGTGCTAGTGTAGCGGGGGAGTCTAGCACAGATACGCAGTATTTT.

This clonotype was counted at least ten times. The V gene is TRBV5-6, the J gene TRBJ2-7; 10 bases fit TRBD2. Germline V gives CDR1 SGHDT, CDR2 YYEEEE. The trim removed 2 bases at V and 4 bases at J, leaving 6 bases unmatched. The CDR3 covers 15 residues. The CDR3 is CASSLYLAGDYEQYF. In DNA form, the CDR3 reads TGTGCCAGCAGCTTATACCTAGCGGGAGATTACGAGCAGTACTTC.

This clonotype was recorded at least ten times. V gene TRBV6-1 combines with J gene TRBJ2-7; 10 bases match TRBD1. With V trimmed by 4 bases and J by 4 bases, 7 bases remained unmatched. Germline V CDR1 and CDR2: MNHNS, SASEGT. The CDR3 loop spans 15 amino acids. CDR3 DNA: TGTGCCAGCAGTGCCCGGGACAGGGGAACGTACGAGCAGTACTTC. Residues: CASSARDRGTYEQYF.

This clonotype is medium-sized (0.01 to 0.1%) by share. The rearrangement uses TRBV6-5 and TRBJ2-5; either TRBD1 or TRBD2 may fit D (5 bases each). V was pared by 0 bases and J by 1 base, with 9 bases between. Germline V gene sequence: CDR1 MNHEY, CDR2 SVGAGI. The CDR3 extends over 15 amino acids. CDR3 coding DNA: TGTGCCAGCAGTTACTCGAACGGGGCCCAAGAGACCCAGTACTTC. As protein: CASSYSNGAQETQYF.

At least ten counts were recorded for this clonotype. V and J are TRBV6-5 and TRBJ1-2; TRBD1 might be the D (5 bases). The germline gives CDR1 MNHEY, CDR2 SVGAGI. Trimming shortened V by 5 bases and J by 0 bases, and 22 bases separated the two germline ends. The CDR3 spans 18 residues. The CDR3 DNA follows: TGTGCCAGCAGTCCAAGGGGAGGGAGTGGGCGTACTAACTATGGCTACACCTTC. Translating it yields CASSPRGGSGRTNYGYTF.

At least ten counts were recorded for this clonotype. The chain combines TRBV3-1 with TRBJ2-7; 13 nucleotides line up with TRBD2. V shed 1 base, J shed 5 bases, and the junction held 8 bases outside the gene matches. Germline assignment: CDR1 LGHDT and CDR2 YNNKEL (reference sequence). This CDR3 is 17 amino acids long. The CDR3 sequence: CASSQALTSGRSNEQYF. The CDR3 DNA is TGTGCCAGCAGCCAAGCCTTGACTAGCGGGAGGTCCAACGAGCAGTACTTC.

This clonotype was seen many times. The rearrangement uses TRBV5-1 and TRBJ2-5; TRBD2 might be the D (6 bases). This CDR3 region has 15 residues. Germline loops: CDR1 SGHRS, CDR2 YFSETQ. The germline V and J ends were trimmed by 4 bases and 5 bases, with 18 bases remaining between them. The DNA of the CDR3 is TGCGCCAGCAGCCTCTCTTGGGGAGGCGAGGAGACCCAGTACTTC. Amino acid sequence: CASSLSWGGEETQYF.

At least ten counts were recorded for this clonotype. The junction differs from germline at one of its ends, possibly a read error. The genes are TRBV24-1 and TRBJ2-7, with 9 bases fitting TRBD1. CDR3 length equals 16 residues. CDR1 KGHDR and CDR2 SFDVKD come from the germline V gene. Here the CDR3 reads CATYQQTRDRDKEWNF. CDR3 bases: TGTGCCACCTATCAACAAACCCGGGACAGGGATAAAGAGTGGAACTTC.

This clonotype has a count of ten or more. The CDR3 DNA reads as TGCAGCGTTGAAGAGGGGCTAGACATCACAGATACGCAGTATTTT. It codes for CSVEEGLDITDTQYF. V is TRBV29-1 and J is TRBJ2-3; D possibly corresponds to TRBD1 (5 bases). Trimming cost V 0 bases and J 2 bases, with 12 bases left between them. The germline gives CDR1 SQVTM, CDR2 ANQGSEA. The CDR3 has 15 residues.

This clonotype came up many times. The chain is built from TRBV10-3 and TRBJ2-1; no firm D call. CDR1 and CDR2 from the germline V gene are ENHRY and SYGVKD. CDR3 length: 12 amino acids. V was pared by 4 bases and J by 6 bases, with 7 bases between. The CDR3 sequence is CAISGLGNEQFF. The CDR3 DNA is TGTGCCATCAGTGGGTTAGGCAATGAGCAGTTCTTC.

In this sample, this clonotype turned up many times. The chain joins TRBV28 to TRBJ2-7; tentatively, D is TRBD2 (6 bases). In germline, CDR1 is MDHEN, CDR2 SYDVKM. CDR3 length: 17 amino acids. The V gene lost 5 bases and the J gene lost 2 bases, with 22 bases spanning the gap. Written as DNA, the CDR3 is TGTGCCAGCAGTCCACACCCGCGGGACGGGGATCCCTACGAGCAGTACTTC. It translates to CASSPHPRDGDPYEQYF.

This clonotype came up many times. This sequence joins TRBV7-9 and TRBJ2-1; 7 bases align to TRBD1. This CDR3 spans 15 amino acids. The germline gives CDR1 SEHNR, CDR2 FQNEAQ (reference sequence). Germline trimming cut 6 bases from V and 0 bases from J; bases unmatched to any gene: 5. For the CDR3, the DNA is TGTGCCAGCAGTTCAGGGGGAAGCTCCTACAATGAGCAGTTCTTC. Its protein is CASSSGGSSYNEQFF.

Many counts were recorded for this clonotype. The chain uses TRBV5-5 and TRBJ2-5; 7 bases are a match to TRBD1. The germline CDR1 and CDR2 sequences are SGHKS and YYEKEE (reference sequence). The ends lost 3 bases at V and 5 bases at J; junction bases unmatched: 10. This CDR3 comprises 15 residues. This chain's CDR3 is CASSSYTQGRETQYF. The CDR3 region has the DNA TGTGCCAGCAGCTCCTATACACAGGGGCGGGAGACCCAGTACTTC.

This clonotype was detected ten times or more. The rearrangement links TRBV2 to TRBJ2-3; 7 bases are shared with TRBD1. V shed 9 bases and J 2 bases; nucleotides not matched to a gene: 8. The CDR3 spans 14 residues. CDR1 is SNHLY and CDR2 is FYNNEI in the germline V gene. CDR3 DNA: TGTGCCAGGAAGGGGGCCGGGTTCACAGATACGCAGTATTTT. It specifies CARKGAGFTDTQYF.

The table lists this clonotype with many counts. V usage is TRBV5-6 and J usage is TRBJ2-7, with D perhaps given as TRBD1 or TRBD2 (5 bases each). Germline CDR1 and CDR2: SGHDT and YYEEEE. The CDR3 is 14 residues long. Trimming cost V 2 bases and J 3 bases, with 12 bases left between them. The CDR3 loop is CASSFSGTIYEQYF. For the CDR3, the DNA is TGTGCCAGCAGCTTTTCAGGGACCATCTACGAGCAGTACTTC.

At least ten counts were recorded for this clonotype. The chain couples TRBV5-1 to TRBJ2-3; TRBD2 matches at 11 bases. The CDR3 has 17 amino acids. Germline V CDR1 and CDR2: SGHRS, YFSETQ. After removal of 5 bases from V and 4 bases from J, the junction contained 12 bases not matched to a gene. The CDR3 DNA sequence: TGCGCCAGCAGTTCCACTGATAGCGGGGGGGCATCAGATACGCAGTATTTT. Amino acids: CASSSTDSGGASDTQYF.

This clonotype was seen many times. The rearrangement joins TRBV15 to TRBJ2-1; 8 nucleotides match TRBD2. Germline V gene sequence: CDR1 LNHNV, CDR2 YYDKDF (reference sequence). This CDR3 comprises 16 residues. The ends lost 3 bases at V and 8 bases at J; junction bases unmatched: 12. The CDR3 nucleotides read TGTGCCACCAGCAGTGGGCTAGCGGGCCTTGTCGATGAGCAGTTCTTC. Protein sequence: CATSSGLAGLVDEQFF.

The sample holds many counts of this clonotype. The chain couples TRBV27 to TRBJ2-2, with 7 positions matching TRBD2. With V trimmed by 4 bases and J by 4 bases, 6 bases remained unmatched. CDR1 MNHEY and CDR2 SMNVEV come from the germline V gene (reference sequence). The CDR3 sequence is 15 residues long. CDR3 DNA: TGTGCCAGCAGTTCACCGGGACTAACCACCGGGGAGCTGTTTTTT. Translating it yields CASSSPGLTTGELFF.